Listed here is a single T cell receptor beta chain. The source of the sample is a study of blood T cell repertoires in COVID-19. With V trimmed by 4 bases and J by 6 bases, 4 bases remained unmatched. Germline CDR1 is SGHNT and CDR2 is YENEEA. This CDR3 has 15 residues. Per the study methods: Amplification from reference gene primers served as the basis for estimated nucleated cell counts. TCRdb keeps only in-frame clones here, not all; method: immunoSEQ multiplex PCR. The DNA gave D and trimming, while V, J and clone size come from that table. The sample holds under 200,000 clones, around 80% seen once.

Specimen: peripheral blood. The receptor comes from a woman in her seventies with COVID-19, enrolled during active disease. The chain employs TRBV11-3 and TRBJ2-1, with 12 nucleotides matching TRBD2. CDR3: CASSSGTSGLNEQFF. The CDR3 bases are TGTGCCAGCAGCTCCGGGACTAGCGGGCTCAATGAGCAGTTCTTC.